This entry concerns a single T cell receptor (beta chain). The target antigen is unknown. The entry originates in a study of cytomegalovirus exposure and HLA in healthy donors. PCR amplification relied on 60 Vbeta primers (plus 13 Jbeta primers). Profiling relied on immunoSEQ multiplex PCR, and the TCRdb table lists in-frame clones only, not all of them. Among 170,000 or so clones, 84% were seen once, and the ten largest hold around 4.9%. CDR3 length: 12 residues. The germline CDR1 and CDR2 sequences are MNHNS and SASEGT. V lost 9 bases to trimming and J lost 5 bases, with 11 bases between them. Study results and caveats: Presence/absence analyses assumed roughly uniform sequencing depth across donors.

Sequencing used PBMCs. The chain couples TRBV6-1 to TRBJ1-5; D not resolved. This TCR was sampled from a girl between 10 and 17 years old in good health and CMV-seropositive. CDR3 sequence: CASETGYQPQHF. The DNA for the CDR3 is TGTGCCAGTGAGACTGGGTATCAGCCCCAGCATTTT.